These 18 T cell receptor beta chains were all obtained from the same sample, sequenced in a study of Ad26.COV2.S vaccination and SARS-CoV-2 variants. Only in-frame clones appear in the TCRdb table, and some are missing; sequencing was by immunoSEQ multiplex PCR. The repertoire includes 350,000 to 500,000 clones, about 90% of them detected once, and less than 4.5% sits in the top ten. The treatment denotes: some 19 received Ad26.COV2.S at low or high dose, single or two shots; five or six received placebo; per-sample allocation not given. It was on day 63 after the first vaccine or placebo injection that samples were taken. The sequences come from peripheral blood, collected in a trial of Ad26.COV2.S vaccine versus placebo. The receptors here all came from a person aged 18-65 years who received the Ad26.COV2.S COVID-19 vaccine or a placebo.

CDR3 in DNA: TGCGCCAGCAGCTTGGCAGGGGCGTGGTACGAGCAGTACTTC. The encoded protein is CASSLAGAWYEQYF. The chain carries TRBV5-1 and TRBJ2-7; maybe TRBD1 (6 bases). The ends were cut back, 0 bases at V and 4 bases at J, with 11 bases in the middle. There are 14 residues in the CDR3. Germline loops: CDR1 SGHRS, CDR2 YFSETQ.

The chain uses TRBV27 and TRBJ2-5, with D possibly being TRBD1 or TRBD2 (7 bases each). V lost 8 bases, J lost 5 bases, and 15 bases lay in between. Germline CDR1 MNHEY, CDR2 SMNVEV (reference sequence). This CDR3 has 13 residues. The CDR3 loop reads CASGNRGGETQYF. In DNA, the CDR3 is TGTGCCAGCGGAAACAGGGGAGGGGAGACCCAGTACTTC.

This clone was counted once. CDR3 bases: TGTGCCAGCAGCCCCCTTGGGGGAATCAATCAGCCCCAGCATTTT. This encodes CASSPLGGINQPQHF. The J gene is TRBJ1-5, the V gene TRBV7-9; tentatively, D is TRBD1 (5 bases). Trimming left V 5 bases short and J 3 bases short, with 14 bases between. CDR1 is SEHNR and CDR2 is FQNEAQ in the germline V gene (reference sequence). This CDR3 has 15 amino acids.

This chain links TRBV19 with TRBJ2-1; perhaps TRBD1 as D (6 bases). In germline, CDR1 is LNHDA, CDR2 SQIVND (reference sequence). This CDR3 spans 16 amino acids. Trimming stripped 6 bases from V and 5 bases from J, with 20 bases between. For the CDR3, the DNA is TGTGCCAGTAGCTGGGCCGGGACATTTGAGGACAATGAGCAGTTCTTC. Encoded protein: CASSWAGTFEDNEQFF.

The chain couples TRBV18 to TRBJ1-6; tentatively, D is TRBD1 (6 bases). CDR1 and CDR2 from the germline V gene are KGHSH and LQKENI. CDR3 size: 13 residues. Trimming removed 7 bases from V and 4 bases from J, with 8 bases in between. CDR3 coding DNA: TGTGCCAGCTGTGGACAGTATAATTCACCCCTCCACTTT. Translating gives CASCGQYNSPLHF.

This chain links TRBV28 with TRBJ2-3; D is undetermined. This CDR3 contains 12 residues. Germline CDR1 MDHEN, CDR2 SYDVKM. V was cut by 6 bases and J by 5 bases, with 9 bases left in between. The chain's CDR3 is CASRGLKDTQYF. CDR3 coding DNA: TGTGCCAGCAGGGGCCTCAAAGATACGCAGTATTTT.

This chain links TRBV7-3 with TRBJ2-1, with D maybe TRBD2 (6 bases). Trimming shortened V by 5 bases and J by 4 bases, and 18 bases separated the two germline ends. Germline CDR1 is SGHTA and CDR2 is FQGTGA. The length of the CDR3 is 16 residues. CDR3 DNA: TGTGCCAGCAGCCCCCGTCCGGGAGAAAGGTACAATGAGCAGTTCTTC. This codes for CASSPRPGERYNEQFF.

This sequence joins TRBV30 and TRBJ2-7, with D unclear. Germline V lookup: CDR1 GTSNPN, CDR2 SVGIG (reference sequence). With 2 bases removed from V and 3 bases from J, the gap between germline ends came to 5 bases. This CDR3 has 11 amino acids. CDR3 nucleotides: TGTGCCTGGAGTCCCGGCTACGAGCAGTACTTC. Translating gives CAWSPGYEQYF.

The chain is built from TRBV4-3 and TRBJ1-2; 10 bases line up with TRBD1. The CDR3 is 15 amino acids. The germline gives CDR1 LGHNA, CDR2 YSLEER. The V segment lost 4 bases and the J segment 4 bases; nucleotides outside the gene matches: 6. The CDR3 bases are TGCGCCAGCAGCCTCGGGACAGGGGAGACCTATGGCTACACCTTC. It codes for CASSLGTGETYGYTF.

The rearrangement joins TRBV7-9 to TRBJ1-1; D is ambiguous. This CDR3 has 12 amino acids. The V and J ends lost 1 base and 8 bases respectively, with 8 bases between them. Germline V gives CDR1 SEHNR, CDR2 FQNEAQ (reference sequence). The CDR3 sequence: CASSLGTEEAFF. The CDR3 DNA reads as TGTGCCAGCAGCTTAGGGACGGAAGAAGCTTTCTTT.

The chain combines TRBV6-1 with TRBJ1-6; D not certain. Germline V gene sequence: CDR1 MNHNS, CDR2 SASEGT. The CDR3 spans 12 residues. Trimming took off 1 base at V and 9 bases at J, with 4 bases between the two ends. CDR3 protein: CASSEVGSPLHF. As DNA, the CDR3 is TGTGCCAGCAGTGAAGTTGGTTCACCCCTCCACTTT.

This sequence joins TRBV18 and TRBJ2-2; D gene uncertain. CDR1 is KGHSH and CDR2 is LQKENI in the germline V gene. The CDR3 is 13 residues long. Trimming stripped 5 bases from V and 7 bases from J, with 11 bases between. This CDR3 is CASSFGPGGELFF. CDR3 nucleotide sequence: TGTGCCAGCTCATTCGGACCCGGCGGGGAGCTGTTTTTT.

This sequence joins TRBV7-3 and TRBJ2-2; the D gene is possibly TRBD1 (6 bases). The CDR3 extends over 17 amino acids. The germline gives CDR1 SGHTA, CDR2 FQGTGA. V lost 5 bases, J lost 4 bases, and 20 bases lay in between. In nucleotides, the CDR3 is TGTGCCAGCAGCCCCACAGGGCCGACAGGCGGCACCGGGGAGCTGTTTTTT. This translates into CASSPTGPTGGTGELFF.

This chain links TRBV28 with TRBJ2-7; 9 positions agree with TRBD2. V gave up 5 bases and J gave up 4 bases; unmatched junction bases: 3. This CDR3 spans 13 amino acids. Germline CDR1 and CDR2: MDHEN and SYDVKM. CDR3 loop: CASSLAGRYEQYF. The CDR3 region has the DNA TGTGCCAGCAGTCTAGCGGGGCGTTACGAGCAGTACTTC.

The chain recombines TRBV6-2 or TRBV6-3 with TRBJ2-5; D not certain. The V end lost 5 bases, the J end lost 1 base, and 8 bases lay between the germline ends. CDR1 and CDR2 from the germline V gene are MNHEY and SVGEGT. This CDR3 region has 13 residues. CDR3 nucleotide sequence: TGTGCCAGCAGTCTTTCACCCCAAGAGACCCAGTACTTC. The encoded protein is CASSLSPQETQYF.

The chain couples TRBV24-1 to TRBJ2-1; TRBD2 matches at 13 bases. This CDR3 is 16 amino acids long. V gave up 0 bases and J gave up 9 bases; unmatched junction bases: 4. Germline CDR1 is KGHDR and CDR2 is SFDVKD. The CDR3 DNA is TGTGCCACCAGTGATTTGGGACTAGCGGGGGATGGTGAGCAGTTCTTC. The encoded protein is CATSDLGLAGDGEQFF.

The V call is TRBV6-5, the J call TRBJ2-7; no reliable D call. Germline CDR1 is MNHEY and CDR2 is SVGAGI. V was trimmed by 6 bases and J by 2 bases, leaving 2 bases between them. The CDR3 has 10 residues. CDR3 coding DNA: TGTGCCAGCAGCGCCTACGAGCAGTACTTC. It is translated as CASSAYEQYF.

The chain employs TRBV9 and TRBJ2-7; 7 bases are a match to TRBD2. The V and J ends lost 0 bases and 2 bases, in that order; junction bases with no gene match: 5. The CDR3 totals 15 residues. Per germline, CDR1 SGDLS and CDR2 YYNGEE. CDR3 region: CASSVGVGGTYEQYF. DNA for the CDR3: TGTGCCAGCAGCGTAGGTGTGGGAGGGACCTACGAGCAGTACTTC. The full variable domain, in which reference TRBV9 and TRBJ2-7 provide the parts outside the CDR3, is DSGVTQTPKHLITATGQRVTLRCSPRSGDLSVYWYQQSLDQGLQFLIQYYNGEERAKGNILERFSAQQFPDLHSELNLSSLELGDSALYFCASSVGVGGTYEQYFGPGTRLTVT.